These 7 T cell receptor beta chains were sequenced from one sample in a study of cytomegalovirus exposure and HLA in healthy donors. The PCR ran on 60 Vbeta and 13 Jbeta primers. Repertoires were generated with immunoSEQ multiplex PCR, while TCRdb's copy carries only in-frame clones and drops some. This table holds around 150,000 clones, roughly 79% found once. The sample comprised PBMCs. Receptor source: a woman between 50 and 59 years old in good health and CMV-seropositive.

This sequence joins TRBV7-2 and TRBJ2-7; 9 bases align to TRBD2. V lost 5 bases, J lost 1 base, and 12 bases stayed unmatched. Germline V CDR1 and CDR2: SGHTA, FQGNSA. CDR3 length: 17 residues. The CDR3 loop reads CASSPPLGGGASYEQYF. The CDR3 DNA reads as TGTGCCAGCAGCCCCCCGCTTGGCGGGGGGGCGTCCTACGAGCAGTACTTC.

This clone came up a few times. The chain carries TRBV2 and TRBJ2-1, with D perhaps matching TRBD1 (6 bases). CDR3 length equals 13 residues. V was pared by 7 bases and J by 7 bases, with 14 bases between. The V gene's germline CDR1 is SNHLY and CDR2 FYNNEI. CDR3 in amino acids: CASKIGGLNEQFF. In DNA, the CDR3 is TGTGCCAGCAAAATAGGGGGTTTGAATGAGCAGTTCTTC.

The chain carries TRBV5-4 and TRBJ2-5; 9 bases are a match to TRBD2. Looked up from germline, CDR1 is SGHNT and CDR2 is YYREEE (reference sequence). The junction had 3 bases not matched to a gene; V was cut back by 1 base and J by 5 bases. The CDR3 has 14 residues. CDR3 protein: CASSLSSGTETQYF. As DNA, the CDR3 is TGTGCCAGCAGCTTGTCTAGCGGGACGGAGACCCAGTACTTC.

V gene TRBV2 combines with J gene TRBJ1-1; unclear D gene. Germline CDR1 and CDR2: SNHLY and FYNNEI. The V end was cut by 6 bases, the J end by 1 base, with 3 bases between. CDR3 length: 11 residues. In DNA, the CDR3 is TGTGCCAGCAGGAGGAACACTGAAGCTTTCTTT. It translates to CASRRNTEAFF.

The chain has TRBV18 and TRBJ2-5; 8 bases line up with TRBD2. This CDR3 comprises 15 residues. Germline loops: CDR1 KGHSH, CDR2 LQKENI. J was trimmed by 6 bases and V by 0 bases; bases with no gene match: 6. The CDR3 loop is CASSPPGGRMKTQYF. The CDR3 nucleotides are TGTGCCAGCTCACCACCGGGCGGGAGGATGAAGACCCAGTACTTC.

This chain connects TRBV5-4 to TRBJ2-5; 10 nucleotides align to TRBD2. V dropped 4 bases and J dropped 5; count of bases not matched to a gene: 11. The CDR3 is made up of 16 amino acids. The germline V gene encodes CDR1 SGHNT and CDR2 YYREEE (reference sequence). The CDR3 bases are TGTGCCAGCAGCGTGCCAAGCGGGAGGGCCGGTGAGACCCAGTACTTC. As protein: CASSVPSGRAGETQYF.

The chain has TRBV7-9 and TRBJ2-3, with TRBD2 matching over 10 bases. V gave up 3 bases and J gave up 5 bases; unmatched junction bases: 8. The CDR3 is 16 residues long. From germline, CDR1 is SEHNR and CDR2 FQNEAQ (reference sequence). CDR3 loop: CASSFAAGGLGDTQYF. CDR3 in DNA: TGTGCCAGCAGCTTTGCAGCGGGAGGGCTCGGAGATACGCAGTATTTT. Full variable domain (outside the CDR3, taken from reference TRBV7-9 and TRBJ2-3): DTGVSQNPRHKITKRGQNVTFRCDPISEHNRLYWYRQTLGQGPEFLTYFQNEAQLEKSRLLSDRFSAERPKGSFSTLEIQRTEQGDSAMYLCASSFAAGGLGDTQYFGPGTRLTVL.